The 15 T cell receptor beta chains below were found in one sample sequenced in a study of post-analysis software for immune sequencing data. The antigens for these receptors are not known. Sequencing libraries made from TCR beta cDNA carried unique molecular identifiers. TCRdb passed the PCR reads through MiXCR, listing each CDR3 protein once. The sample has some 690,000 distinct CDR3 sequences, more than 50% seen once. Study-wide findings and caveats: When patients were compared with controls, about five TRBV segments were more frequent, TRBV5-6, TRBV5-1 and TRBV20-1 among them.

The sequencing input was blood. The origin of the receptors is a girl aged 2 to 10 with multiple sclerosis.

The table lists this clonotype with a few counts. The chain combines TRBV20-1 with TRBJ1-2; 7 nucleotides agree with TRBD1. The CDR3 is 13 amino acids. J gave up 4 bases and V 5 bases, and 7 bases lay outside the gene matches. In germline, CDR1 is DFQATT, CDR2 SNEGSKA (reference sequence). In DNA, the CDR3 is TGCAGTGCTCTACTAGACAGGGTCTATGGCTACACCTTC. It translates to CSALLDRVYGYTF.

The chain uses TRBV10-3 and TRBJ2-1; D unclear. Between the trimmed V and J ends, which lost 0 bases and 6 bases, there was a span of 18 bases. The germline V gene encodes CDR1 ENHRY and CDR2 SYGVKD. This CDR3 has 17 amino acids. The CDR3 sequence: CAISESPTESWSNEQFF. Here the CDR3 DNA reads TGTGCCATCAGTGAGTCGCCGACGGAAAGTTGGAGCAATGAGCAGTTCTTC.

The rearrangement joins TRBV6-1 to TRBJ1-1; tentatively, D is TRBD1 (5 bases). Germline V gene sequence: CDR1 MNHNS, CDR2 SASEGT. The CDR3 runs to 14 residues. V lost 5 bases, J lost 1 base, and 11 bases lay in between. In DNA, the CDR3 is TGTGCCAGCAGTCCGGGACGGGAGAACACTGAAGCTTTCTTT. Protein product: CASSPGRENTEAFF.

The chain employs TRBV20-1 and TRBJ2-7; 8 bases fit TRBD1. The CDR3 sequence is 15 residues long. V dropped 0 bases and J dropped 5; count of bases not matched to a gene: 9. Germline V CDR1 and CDR2: DFQATT, SNEGSKA (reference sequence). The CDR3 sequence is CSARDPAGGTNEQYF. The CDR3 DNA follows: TGCAGTGCTAGAGATCCAGCAGGGGGCACGAACGAGCAGTACTTC.

The sample holds a few counts of this clonotype. The V call is TRBV20-1, the J call TRBJ2-7; 8 positions agree with TRBD2. CDR1 DFQATT and CDR2 SNEGSKA come from the germline V gene (reference sequence). CDR3 length: 14 amino acids. J lost 3 bases, V lost 5 bases, and 9 bases had no gene match. CDR3 DNA sequence: TGCAGTGCTCGGACCACTAGCGGCAACTACGAGCAGTACTTC. Protein product: CSARTTSGNYEQYF.

The rearrangement uses TRBV3-1 and TRBJ1-2; 8 bases are a match to TRBD1. CDR1 is LGHDT, CDR2 YNNKEL, per germline (reference sequence). CDR3 length: 14 amino acids. V lost 4 bases to trimming and J lost 8 bases; unmatched junction nucleotides: 9. CDR3 sequence: CASSPSDRDGGYTF. Here the CDR3 DNA reads TGTGCCAGCAGCCCCTCGGACAGGGACGGAGGCTACACCTTC.

The gene calls are TRBV6-5 and TRBJ2-3; D is unclear. The germline V gene has CDR1 MNHEY and CDR2 SVGAGI. Trimming pared 3 bases from V and 0 bases from J, leaving 10 bases between. The CDR3 extends over 15 amino acids. The DNA of the CDR3 is TGTGCCAGCAGTTATAAGACCAGGAGCACAGATACGCAGTATTTT. This encodes CASSYKTRSTDTQYF.

This clonotype showed up just once. The chain carries TRBV20-1 and TRBJ2-7; the match to TRBD2 covers 10 bases. V was clipped by 7 bases and J by 2 bases; unmatched bases: 8. Looked up from germline, CDR1 is DFQATT and CDR2 is SNEGSKA (reference sequence). This CDR3 is built from 14 residues. The CDR3 bases are TGCAGTGTTCGAATGGGACTAGCGCCCTACGAGCAGTACTTC. The encoded protein is CSVRMGLAPYEQYF.

This clonotype came up a few times. The chain joins TRBV24-1 to TRBJ2-1; D not certain. The CDR3 length is 13 residues. Per germline, CDR1 KGHDR and CDR2 SFDVKD. V was shortened by 4 bases and J by 10 bases, with 13 bases between the two germline ends. The CDR3 reads CATSDVGRIEQFF. The DNA for the CDR3 is TGTGCCACCAGTGACGTTGGTCGGATAGAGCAGTTCTTC.

This clonotype was recorded once. The V call is TRBV20-1, the J call TRBJ2-1; 9 bases agree with TRBD2. The germline gives CDR1 DFQATT, CDR2 SNEGSKA (reference sequence). The CDR3 contains 15 residues. V dropped 5 bases and J dropped 4; count of bases not matched to a gene: 9. The CDR3 sequence is CSALYTLAGYNEQFF. CDR3 DNA sequence: TGCAGTGCTCTCTATACCCTAGCGGGGTACAATGAGCAGTTCTTC.

The V gene is TRBV19, the J gene TRBJ2-7; 7 nucleotides match TRBD1. Germline loops: CDR1 LNHDA, CDR2 SQIVND (reference sequence). This CDR3 comprises 14 residues. Unmatched junction bases numbered 6, after V lost 4 bases and J lost 3 bases. CDR3 sequence reads: CASSNSWDSYEQYF. The CDR3 DNA sequence: TGTGCCAGTAGTAATTCTTGGGACAGCTACGAGCAGTACTTC.

The gene calls are TRBV10-2 and TRBJ2-3, with 14 bases fitting TRBD2. Germline assignment: CDR1 WSHSY and CDR2 SAAADI. The length of the CDR3 is 16 residues. The J segment lost 4 bases and the V segment lost 4 bases, leaving 4 bases of the junction unmatched. The chain's CDR3 is CASSGRLAGGSDTQYF. The CDR3 region has the DNA TGCGCCAGCAGTGGCAGACTAGCGGGGGGGTCAGATACGCAGTATTTT.

Here the CDR3 reads CASSTHDYEQYF. The CDR3, as DNA: TGTGCCAGCAGTACTCACGACTACGAGCAGTACTTC. This chain joins TRBV7-9 and TRBJ2-7; no firm D call. The V and J ends lost 6 bases and 3 bases respectively, with 9 bases between them. Germline V CDR1 and CDR2: SEHNR, FQNEAQ (reference sequence). This CDR3 region has 12 residues.

The chain recombines TRBV12-3 or TRBV12-4 with TRBJ2-7; possible D gene TRBD1, 5 bases. The CDR3 loop spans 13 amino acids. The V and J ends lost 7 bases and 2 bases respectively, with 12 bases between them. CDR3 protein: CASNGQGTYEQYF. DNA of the CDR3: TGTGCCAGCAACGGGCAGGGTACCTACGAGCAGTACTTC.

The V call is TRBV12-3 or TRBV12-4, the J call TRBJ2-4; 7 nucleotides line up with TRBD2. CDR3 length: 16 residues. V shed 1 base, J shed 5 bases, and the junction held 8 bases outside the gene matches. The CDR3, as DNA: TGTGCCAGCAGTTTAGGCATTGGGGGGGTCGAAAACATTCAGTACTTC. It codes for CASSLGIGGVENIQYF.